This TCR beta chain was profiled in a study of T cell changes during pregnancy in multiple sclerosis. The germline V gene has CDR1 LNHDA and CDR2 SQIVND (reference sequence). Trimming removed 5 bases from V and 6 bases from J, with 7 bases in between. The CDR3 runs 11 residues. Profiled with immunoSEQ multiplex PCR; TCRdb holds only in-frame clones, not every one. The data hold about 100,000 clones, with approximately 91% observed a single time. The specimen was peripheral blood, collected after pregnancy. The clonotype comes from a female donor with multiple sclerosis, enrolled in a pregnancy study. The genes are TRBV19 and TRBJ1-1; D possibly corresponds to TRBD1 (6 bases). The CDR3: CASSYRAEAFF. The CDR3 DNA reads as TGTGCCAGTAGTTACAGGGCTGAAGCTTTCTTT.